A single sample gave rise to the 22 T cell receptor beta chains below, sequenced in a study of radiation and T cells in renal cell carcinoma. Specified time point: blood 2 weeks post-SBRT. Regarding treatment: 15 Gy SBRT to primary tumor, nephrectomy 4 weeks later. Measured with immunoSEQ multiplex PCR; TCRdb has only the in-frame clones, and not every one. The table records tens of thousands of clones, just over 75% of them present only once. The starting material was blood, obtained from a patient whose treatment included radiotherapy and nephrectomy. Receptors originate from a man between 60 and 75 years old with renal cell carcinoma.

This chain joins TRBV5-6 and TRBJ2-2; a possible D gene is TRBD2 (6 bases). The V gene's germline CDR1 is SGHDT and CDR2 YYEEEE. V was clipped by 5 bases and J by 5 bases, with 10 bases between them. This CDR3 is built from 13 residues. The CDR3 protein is CASRGRRTGELFF. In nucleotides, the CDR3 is TGTGCCAGCAGGGGGAGGAGGACCGGGGAGCTGTTTTTT. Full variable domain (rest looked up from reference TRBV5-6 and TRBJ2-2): DAGVTQSPTHLIKTRGQQVTLRCSPKSGHDTVSWYQQALGQGPQFIFQYYEEEERQRGNFPDRFSGHQFPNYSSELNVNALLLGDSALYLCASRGRRTGELFFGEGSRLTVL.

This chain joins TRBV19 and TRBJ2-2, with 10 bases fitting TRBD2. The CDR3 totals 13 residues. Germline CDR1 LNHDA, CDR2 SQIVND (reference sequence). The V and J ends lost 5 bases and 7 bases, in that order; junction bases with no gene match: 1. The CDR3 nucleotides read TGTGCCAGTAGTGGGACTAGCGTCGGGGAGCTGTTTTTT. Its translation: CASSGTSVGELFF.

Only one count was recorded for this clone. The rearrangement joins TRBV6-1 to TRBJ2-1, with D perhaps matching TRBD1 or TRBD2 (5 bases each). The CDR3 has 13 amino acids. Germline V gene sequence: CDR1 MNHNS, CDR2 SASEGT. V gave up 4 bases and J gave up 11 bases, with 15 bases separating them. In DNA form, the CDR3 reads TGTGCCAGCAGTGGGGAATCCGGGACCCAGCAGTTCTTC. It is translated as CASSGESGTQQFF.

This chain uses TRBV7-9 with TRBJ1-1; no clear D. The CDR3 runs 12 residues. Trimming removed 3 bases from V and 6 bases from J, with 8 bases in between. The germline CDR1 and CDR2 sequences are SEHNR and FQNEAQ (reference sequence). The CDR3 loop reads CASSFPPPEAFF. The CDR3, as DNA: TGTGCCAGCAGCTTTCCCCCCCCTGAAGCTTTCTTT.

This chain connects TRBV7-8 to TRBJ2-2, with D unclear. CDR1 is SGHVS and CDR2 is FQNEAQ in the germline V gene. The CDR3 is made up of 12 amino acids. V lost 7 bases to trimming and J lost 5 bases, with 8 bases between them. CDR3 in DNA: TGTGCCAGCACCCCTAGAACCGGGGAGCTGTTTTTT. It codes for CASTPRTGELFF.

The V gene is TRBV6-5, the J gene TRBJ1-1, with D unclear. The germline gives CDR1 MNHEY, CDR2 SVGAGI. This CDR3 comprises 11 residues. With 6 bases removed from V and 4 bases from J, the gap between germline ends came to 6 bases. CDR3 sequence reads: CASRSFTEAFF. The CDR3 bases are TGTGCCAGCAGATCTTTCACTGAAGCTTTCTTT.

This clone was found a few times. The CDR3 nucleotides read TGTGCCAGCAGCTTAGGTTTAGGGACGCCCTACGAGCAGTACTTC. As protein: CASSLGLGTPYEQYF. This chain links TRBV7-2 with TRBJ2-7; the D call may be TRBD1 or TRBD2 (5 bases each). The length of the CDR3 is 15 residues. The ends were cut back, 1 base at V and 2 bases at J, with 12 bases in the middle. Germline values: CDR1 SGHTA, CDR2 FQGNSA.

CDR3 in DNA: TGTGCCAGCATGTTCCGAGGGAAACTGTTTTTT. It codes for CASMFRGKLFF. V is TRBV6-5 and J is TRBJ1-4; unclear D gene. Germline lookup yields CDR1 MNHEY and CDR2 SVGAGI. V lost 7 bases to trimming and J lost 11 bases, with 11 bases between them. The CDR3 sequence is 11 residues long.

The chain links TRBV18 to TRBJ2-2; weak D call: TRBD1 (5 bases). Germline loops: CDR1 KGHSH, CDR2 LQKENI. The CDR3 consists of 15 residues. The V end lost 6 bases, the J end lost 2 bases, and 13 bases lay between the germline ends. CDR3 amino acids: CASSIRQYNTGELFF. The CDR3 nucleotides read TGTGCCAGCTCCATAAGACAGTACAACACCGGGGAGCTGTTTTTT.

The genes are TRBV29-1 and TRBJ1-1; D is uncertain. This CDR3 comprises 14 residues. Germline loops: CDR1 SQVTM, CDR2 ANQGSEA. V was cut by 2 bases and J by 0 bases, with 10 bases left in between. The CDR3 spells CSVEPGPLNTEAFF. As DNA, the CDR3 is TGCAGCGTTGAACCCGGGCCCCTGAACACTGAAGCTTTCTTT.

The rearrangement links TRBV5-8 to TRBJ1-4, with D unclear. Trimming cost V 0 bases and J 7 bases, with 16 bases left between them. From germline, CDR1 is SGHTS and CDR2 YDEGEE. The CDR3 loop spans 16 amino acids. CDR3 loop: CASSLEGGLVGEKLFF. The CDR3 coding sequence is TGTGCCAGCAGCTTGGAAGGAGGCCTAGTGGGTGAAAAACTGTTTTTT.

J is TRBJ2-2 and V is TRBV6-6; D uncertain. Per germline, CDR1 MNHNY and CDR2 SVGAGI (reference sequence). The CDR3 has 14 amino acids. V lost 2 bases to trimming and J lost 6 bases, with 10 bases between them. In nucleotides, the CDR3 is TGTGCCAGCAGTTACGATTCCTCGGCCGGGGAGCTGTTTTTT. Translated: CASSYDSSAGELFF.

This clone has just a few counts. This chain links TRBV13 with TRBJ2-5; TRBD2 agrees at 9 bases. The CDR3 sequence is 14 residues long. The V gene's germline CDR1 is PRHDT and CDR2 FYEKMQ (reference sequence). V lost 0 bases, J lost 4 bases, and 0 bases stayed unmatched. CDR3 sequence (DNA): TGTGCCAGCAGCTTAGGGCGGGGGGGAGAGACCCAGTACTTC. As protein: CASSLGRGGETQYF.

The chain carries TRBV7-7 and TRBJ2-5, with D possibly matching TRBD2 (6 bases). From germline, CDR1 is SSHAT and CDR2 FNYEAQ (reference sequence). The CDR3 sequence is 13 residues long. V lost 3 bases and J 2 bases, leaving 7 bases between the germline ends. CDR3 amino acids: CASSLGGQETQYF. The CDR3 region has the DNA TGTGCCAGCAGCTTGGGGGGACAAGAGACCCAGTACTTC.

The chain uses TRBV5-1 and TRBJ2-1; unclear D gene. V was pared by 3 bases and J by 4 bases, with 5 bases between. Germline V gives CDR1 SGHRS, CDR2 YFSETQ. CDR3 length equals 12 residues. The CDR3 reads CASSSGYNEQFF. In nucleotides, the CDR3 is TGCGCCAGCAGCTCCGGATACAATGAGCAGTTCTTC.

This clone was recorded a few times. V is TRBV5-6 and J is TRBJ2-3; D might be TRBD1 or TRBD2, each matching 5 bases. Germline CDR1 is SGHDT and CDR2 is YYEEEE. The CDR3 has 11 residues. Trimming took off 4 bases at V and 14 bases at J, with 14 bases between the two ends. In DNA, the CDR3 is TGTGCCAGCAGCACCCCGGGACGTTTGTATTTT. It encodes CASSTPGRLYF.

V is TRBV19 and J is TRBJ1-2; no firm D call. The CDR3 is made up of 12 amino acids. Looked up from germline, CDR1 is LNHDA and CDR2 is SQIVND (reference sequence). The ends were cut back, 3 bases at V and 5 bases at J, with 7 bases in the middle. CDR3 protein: CASSISRYGYTF. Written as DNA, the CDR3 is TGTGCCAGTAGTATTTCGAGATATGGCTACACCTTC.

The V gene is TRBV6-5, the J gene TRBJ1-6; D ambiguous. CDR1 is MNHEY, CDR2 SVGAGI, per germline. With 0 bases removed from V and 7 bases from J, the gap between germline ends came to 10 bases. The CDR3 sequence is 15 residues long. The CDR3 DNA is TGTGCCAGCAGTTACTCATCCGAAACAAATTCACCCCTCCACTTT. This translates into CASSYSSETNSPLHF.

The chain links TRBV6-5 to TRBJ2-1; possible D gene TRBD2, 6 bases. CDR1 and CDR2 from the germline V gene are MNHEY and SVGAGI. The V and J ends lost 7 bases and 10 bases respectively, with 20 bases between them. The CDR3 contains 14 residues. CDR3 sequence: CASIPWSGHPEQFF. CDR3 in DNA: TGTGCCAGCATACCCTGGAGCGGGCACCCCGAGCAGTTCTTC.

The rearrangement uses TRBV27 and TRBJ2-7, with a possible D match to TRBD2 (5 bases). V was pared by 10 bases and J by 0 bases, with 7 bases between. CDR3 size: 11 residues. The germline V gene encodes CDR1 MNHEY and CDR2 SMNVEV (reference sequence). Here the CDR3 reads CATGDSYEQYV. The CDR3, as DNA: TGTGCCACCGGGGACTCCTACGAGCAGTACGTC.

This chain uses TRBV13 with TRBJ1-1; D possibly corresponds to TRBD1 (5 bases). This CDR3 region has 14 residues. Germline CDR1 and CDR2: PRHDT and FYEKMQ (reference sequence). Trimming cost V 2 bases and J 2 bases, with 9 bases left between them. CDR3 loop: CASSLSGGNTEAFF. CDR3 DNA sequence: TGTGCCAGCAGCTTAAGTGGGGGTAACACTGAAGCTTTCTTT.

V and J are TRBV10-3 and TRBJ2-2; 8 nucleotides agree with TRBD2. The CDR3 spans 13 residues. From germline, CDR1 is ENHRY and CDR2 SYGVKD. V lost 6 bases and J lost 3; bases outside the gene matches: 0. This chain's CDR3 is CAISGRDTGELFF. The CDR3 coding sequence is TGTGCCATCAGCGGGAGGGACACCGGGGAGCTGTTTTTT.